The 29 T cell receptor beta chains below were found in one sample sequenced in a study of blood T cell repertoires in COVID-19. Some clones are missing from TCRdb's copy, which holds only in-frame ones; the method was immunoSEQ multiplex PCR. The profile shows almost 250,000 clones, 86% of them singletons. What was sequenced was peripheral blood. These receptor sequences come from a woman aged 55-70 years who had recovered from COVID-19.

This clone was counted a single time. V and J are TRBV15 and TRBJ1-2, with a possible D match to TRBD1 (6 bases). V was pared by 4 bases and J by 1 base, with 25 bases between. The germline gives CDR1 LNHNV, CDR2 YYDKDF (reference sequence). The CDR3 loop spans 19 amino acids. In DNA form, the CDR3 reads TGTGCCACCAGCATTACCCGAACAGGGAGAGAATGGTTTAACTATGGCTACACCTTC. It codes for CATSITRTGREWFNYGYTF.

The chain carries TRBV12-3 or TRBV12-4 and TRBJ1-2, with D uncertain. Between the trimmed V and J ends, which lost 10 bases and 7 bases, there was a span of 13 bases. This CDR3 has 11 residues. The CDR3 nucleotides are TGTGCCATCGGGGAAGCGTTTGGCTACACCTTC. Translating it yields CAIGEAFGYTF.

The J gene is TRBJ2-3, the V gene TRBV18, with 10 bases aligning to TRBD2. There are 15 residues in the CDR3. CDR1 is KGHSH and CDR2 is LQKENI in the germline V gene. With V trimmed by 0 bases and J by 5 bases, 2 bases remained unmatched. This CDR3 is CASSPPASGGDTQYF. CDR3 in DNA: TGTGCCAGCTCACCACCTGCTAGCGGGGGAGATACGCAGTATTTT.

This clone has only one observation. V is TRBV7-2 and J is TRBJ2-1; 9 nucleotides match TRBD2. The CDR3 has 15 residues. CDR1 and CDR2 (germline): SGHTA, FQGNSA. Trimming at V came to 1 base and at J to 8 bases, leaving 6 bases not matched to a gene. CDR3 sequence reads: CASSLEGGGAHEQFF. In DNA, the CDR3 is TGTGCCAGCAGCTTAGAAGGCGGGGGGGCCCATGAGCAGTTCTTC.

This clone has only one observation. The chain couples TRBV6-5 to TRBJ1-2; TRBD1 is a possible D gene (5 bases). V dropped 0 bases and J dropped 3 bases, with 8 bases sitting between them. The CDR3 is 14 amino acids. CDR1 is MNHEY and CDR2 is SVGAGI in the germline V gene. The CDR3 protein is CASSYSLGDYGYTF. For the CDR3, the DNA is TGTGCCAGCAGTTACTCGTTAGGGGACTATGGCTACACCTTC.

The chain couples TRBV7-9 to TRBJ1-1; D gene unclear. Trimming cost V 5 bases and J 1 base, with 11 bases left between them. The V gene's germline CDR1 is SEHNR and CDR2 FQNEAQ (reference sequence). The CDR3 has 14 residues. The CDR3 loop is CASSLGSGNTEAFF. In DNA form, the CDR3 reads TGTGCCAGCAGCCTCGGTTCTGGGAACACTGAAGCTTTCTTT.

The V gene is TRBV9, the J gene TRBJ1-2; 7 bases map to TRBD1. Germline CDR1 SGDLS, CDR2 YYNGEE. CDR3 length equals 15 residues. With V trimmed by 4 bases and J by 2 bases, 8 bases remained unmatched. The CDR3 nucleotides read TGTGCCAGCAGCATAAAGGGGACAGCGAACTATGGCTACACCTTC. Translated: CASSIKGTANYGYTF.

This clone was recorded only once. The rearrangement links TRBV15 to TRBJ2-3, with D perhaps matching TRBD1 (6 bases). Germline V CDR1 and CDR2: LNHNV, YYDKDF (reference sequence). The CDR3 sequence is 17 residues long. V dropped 0 bases and J dropped 11 bases, with 24 bases sitting between them. CDR3 in amino acids: CATSREYARQDAKGQYF. CDR3 DNA sequence: TGTGCCACCAGCAGAGAATACGCGAGACAGGATGCAAAAGGGCAGTATTTT.

The chain joins TRBV28 to TRBJ1-2; a weak D match, TRBD1 (5 bases). V gave up 2 bases and J gave up 8 bases, with 12 bases separating them. CDR1 and CDR2 (germline): MDHEN, SYDVKM. The CDR3 totals 13 residues. CDR3 nucleotides: TGTGCCAGCAGTTTAAAGGGACTGCGAGGCTACACCTTC. This gives the protein CASSLKGLRGYTF.

This clone was seen only once. The chain has TRBV2 and TRBJ1-5; 7 bases fit TRBD1. The junction had 8 bases not matched to a gene; V was cut back by 6 bases and J by 3 bases. Germline V gene sequence: CDR1 SNHLY, CDR2 FYNNEI. This CDR3 is 15 amino acids long. CDR3 amino acids: CASRPGTDYNQPQHF. In DNA, the CDR3 is TGTGCCAGCAGGCCCGGGACAGACTACAATCAGCCCCAGCATTTT.

V usage is TRBV18 and J usage is TRBJ2-3; D possibly corresponds to TRBD1 (5 bases). V dropped 2 bases and J dropped 3 bases, with 15 bases sitting between them. The CDR3 contains 16 residues. CDR1 is KGHSH and CDR2 is LQKENI in the germline V gene. The CDR3 sequence is CASSPFQGYGTDTQYF. CDR3 DNA sequence: TGTGCCAGCTCACCATTTCAGGGATACGGAACAGATACGCAGTATTTT.

V and J are TRBV5-1 and TRBJ2-1, with 12 bases lining up with TRBD2. V was pared by 2 bases and J by 5 bases, with 2 bases of the junction left unmatched. The CDR3 extends over 15 amino acids. Germline V gene sequence: CDR1 SGHRS, CDR2 YFSETQ. The CDR3 DNA sequence: TGCGCCAGCAGCTTCCTAGCGGGGGGGGACAATGAGCAGTTCTTC. This translates into CASSFLAGGDNEQFF.

The genes are TRBV3-1 (or the pseudogene TRBV3-2) and TRBJ2-5; 11 bases agree with TRBD2. CDR1 LGHDT and CDR2 YNNKEL come from the germline V gene (reference sequence). The CDR3 is 16 amino acids. V lost 3 bases to trimming and J lost 2 bases; unmatched junction nucleotides: 5. CDR3 nucleotides: TGTGCCAGCAGCCAGAGTAGCGGGGGGGGTCAAGAGACCCAGTACTTC. It translates to CASSQSSGGGQETQYF.

This chain joins TRBV2 and TRBJ2-3; 12 nucleotides line up with TRBD2. After removal of 6 bases from V and 5 bases from J, the junction contained 6 bases not matched to a gene. The CDR3 length is 15 residues. CDR1 SNHLY and CDR2 FYNNEI come from the germline V gene. This CDR3 is CASSALAGGGDTQYF. The DNA for the CDR3 is TGTGCCAGCAGCGCACTAGCGGGGGGTGGAGATACGCAGTATTTT. Full variable domain (outside the CDR3, taken from reference TRBV2 and TRBJ2-3): EPEVTQTPSHQVTQMGQEVILRCVPISNHLYFYWYRQILGQKVEFLVSFYNNEISEKSEIFDDQFSVERPDGSNFTLKIRSTKLEDSAMYFCASSALAGGGDTQYFGPGTRLTVL.

This clone appeared a single time. The chain has TRBV14 and TRBJ1-3; D unresolved. CDR1 is SGHDN, CDR2 FVKESK, per germline. The CDR3 is made up of 13 amino acids. V was clipped by 6 bases and J by 8 bases, with 14 bases between them. Written as DNA, the CDR3 is TGTGCCAGCAGTCTACTAATCGGAGACACCATATATTTT. It encodes CASSLLIGDTIYF.

V and J are TRBV5-6 and TRBJ1-1; the match to TRBD1 covers 7 bases. Germline CDR1 is SGHDT and CDR2 is YYEEEE. CDR3 length: 14 residues. Trimming removed 3 bases from V and 11 bases from J; junction bases left unmatched: 13. For the CDR3, the DNA is TGTGCCAGCAGCTATGACAGGGTCCGTAGGTTTGCTTTCTTT. This gives the protein CASSYDRVRRFAFF.

This chain joins TRBV24-1 and TRBJ1-1; 8 bases fit TRBD1. The J segment lost 6 bases and the V segment lost 5 bases, leaving 4 bases of the junction unmatched. The germline CDR1 and CDR2 sequences are KGHDR and SFDVKD. The CDR3 has 13 amino acids. This chain's CDR3 is CATSGQGAPEAFF. In DNA form, the CDR3 reads TGTGCCACCAGTGGCCAGGGGGCCCCTGAAGCTTTCTTT.

CDR3: CATRGLAGVEETQYF. Written as DNA, the CDR3 is TGTGCCACCCGGGGACTAGCGGGCGTCGAGGAGACCCAGTACTTC. This chain connects TRBV28 to TRBJ2-5; 12 nucleotides line up with TRBD2. The CDR3 has 15 amino acids. V lost 10 bases, J lost 5 bases, and 11 bases stayed unmatched. Per the germline V gene, CDR1 is MDHEN and CDR2 is SYDVKM.

The genes are TRBV15 and TRBJ1-6; 7 bases match TRBD1. V lost 2 bases to trimming and J lost 7 bases; unmatched junction nucleotides: 2. Germline CDR1 LNHNV, CDR2 YYDKDF (reference sequence). There are 14 residues in the CDR3. The CDR3 sequence is CATSRKQGNSPLHF. The CDR3, as DNA: TGTGCCACCAGCAGAAAACAGGGGAATTCACCCCTCCACTTT.

The gene calls are TRBV28 and TRBJ1-1; D may be TRBD1 (6 bases). Trimming cost V 7 bases and J 0 bases, with 15 bases left between them. Germline values: CDR1 MDHEN, CDR2 SYDVKM. This CDR3 region has 15 residues. In DNA, the CDR3 is TGTGCCAGCACCTTGACAGGTAACATGAACACTGAAGCTTTCTTT. Translating it yields CASTLTGNMNTEAFF.

V gene TRBV29-1 combines with J gene TRBJ1-1; TRBD1 matches at 7 bases. The germline V gene encodes CDR1 SQVTM and CDR2 ANQGSEA. The CDR3 is 12 amino acids. The trim removed 5 bases at V and 4 bases at J, leaving 4 bases unmatched. CDR3 sequence (DNA): TGCAGCGTTCTCAGACAGGGCACTGAAGCTTTCTTT. Protein product: CSVLRQGTEAFF.

The chain combines TRBV7-6 with TRBJ2-1; 8 bases are a match to TRBD1. Germline CDR1 SGHVS, CDR2 FNYEAQ. The junction had 15 bases not matched to a gene; V was cut back by 5 bases and J by 9 bases. This CDR3 contains 16 residues. The CDR3 DNA reads TGTGCCAGCAGCAGGACAGGGCAAAGTTCCCCCGGTGAGCAGTTCTTC. Residues: CASSRTGQSSPGEQFF.

The chain links TRBV5-1 to TRBJ1-1; 7 bases are a match to TRBD1. Germline values: CDR1 SGHRS, CDR2 YFSETQ. V shed 4 bases, J shed 9 bases, and the junction held 15 bases outside the gene matches. The CDR3 covers 15 residues. The CDR3 DNA reads as TGCGCCAGCAGCACTGGGACAGCAAAAACACTGAAAGCTTTCTTT. Its translation: CASSTGTAKTLKAFF.

The V call is TRBV4-3, the J call TRBJ1-6; D might be TRBD1 (6 bases). The germline gives CDR1 LGHNA, CDR2 YSLEER. V was trimmed by 2 bases and J by 9 bases, leaving 14 bases between them. The CDR3 contains 15 residues. The CDR3 region has the DNA TGCGCCAGCAGCCAACGACCTCAGGGGACTTCACCCCTCCACTTT. This sequence encodes CASSQRPQGTSPLHF.

This chain links TRBV5-1 with TRBJ2-7; TRBD2 agrees at 9 bases. The CDR3 loop spans 15 amino acids. J was trimmed by 4 bases and V by 4 bases; bases with no gene match: 9. CDR1 SGHRS and CDR2 YFSETQ come from the germline V gene. For the CDR3, the DNA is TGCGCCAGCAGCCCATTACCTAGCGGGGCTTACGAGCAGTACTTC. This codes for CASSPLPSGAYEQYF.

This clone has only one observation. The CDR3 is CASSVEQGWEQFF. CDR3 DNA sequence: TGTGCCAGTAGTGTGGAACAGGGTTGGGAGCAGTTCTTC. The chain has TRBV19 and TRBJ2-1; D might be TRBD1 (6 bases). The V end lost 5 bases, the J end lost 10 bases, and 15 bases lay between the germline ends. The CDR3 has 13 amino acids. The germline V gene has CDR1 LNHDA and CDR2 SQIVND (reference sequence). Based on the CDR3 plus reference TRBV19 and TRBJ2-1, the full variable domain is DGGITQSPKYLFRKEGQNVTLSCEQNLNHDAMYWYRQDPGQGLRLIYYSQIVNDFQKGDIAEGYSVSREKKESFPLTVTSAQKNPTAFYLCASSVEQGWEQFFGPGTRLTVL.

The chain has TRBV5-1 and TRBJ2-7; 9 positions match TRBD1. The V and J ends lost 3 bases and 2 bases, in that order; junction bases with no gene match: 9. This CDR3 has 16 amino acids. Per the germline V gene, CDR1 is SGHRS and CDR2 is YFSETQ. The CDR3 reads CASSWLGQGVAYEQYF. CDR3 sequence (DNA): TGCGCCAGCAGCTGGTTGGGACAGGGAGTGGCCTACGAGCAGTACTTC. Complete variable domain (other parts from reference TRBV5-1 and TRBJ2-7): KAGVTQTPRYLIKTRGQQVTLSCSPISGHRSVSWYQQTPGQGLQFLFEYFSETQRNKGNFPGRFSGRQFSNSRSEMNVSTLELGDSALYLCASSWLGQGVAYEQYFGPGTRLTVT.

The CDR3 region is CASSGVAGGFETQYF. In DNA, the CDR3 is TGTGCCAGCAGCGGCGTCGCGGGGGGCTTCGAGACCCAGTACTTC. The rearrangement joins TRBV9 to TRBJ2-5, with 8 bases fitting TRBD2. With 3 bases clipped from V and 5 bases from J, the junction kept 9 bases outside the gene matches. Germline lookup yields CDR1 SGDLS and CDR2 YYNGEE. The CDR3 is 15 amino acids. Full variable domain (remainder filled in from reference TRBV9 and TRBJ2-5): DSGVTQTPKHLITATGQRVTLRCSPRSGDLSVYWYQQSLDQGLQFLIQYYNGEERAKGNILERFSAQQFPDLHSELNLSSLELGDSALYFCASSGVAGGFETQYFGPGTRLLVL.

The J gene is TRBJ2-2, the V gene TRBV2; maybe TRBD2 (7 bases). The germline gives CDR1 SNHLY, CDR2 FYNNEI. The CDR3 consists of 13 residues. V lost 10 bases to trimming and J lost 7 bases, with 16 bases between them. The CDR3 DNA follows: TGTGCCACCGTCCGGGGGGCAGGCGGGGAGCTGTTTTTT. Residues: CATVRGAGGELFF.